The present entry profiles one T cell receptor (beta chain) with its context. A second about 7 to 11 cycle PCR used barcoded and J-beta primers. TCRdb passed the 5' RACE reads through MiXCR, listing each CDR3 protein once. The sample consists of some 700,000 distinct CDR3 sequences, over 20% of them appearing once. The CDR3 contains 15 residues. Germline CDR1 reads SGHVS; CDR2 reads FQNEAQ. With 5 bases removed from V and 7 bases from J, the gap between germline ends came to 18 bases. This sample stems from a study of blood T cells in healthy people across ages. Researchers report isolating at least 7 million PBMCs per sample. A minimum of 5.5 micrograms of total RNA was extracted per sample.

This receptor was obtained from a man in his 70s in good health. The chain joins TRBV7-8 to TRBJ2-1; D is uncertain. The sequenced sample was blood. CDR3 nucleotide sequence: TGTGCCAGCAGCCCCATAGAGAGACTTACGAATGAGCAGTTCTTC. Amino acid sequence: CASSPIERLTNEQFF.